One sample yielded the 4 T cell receptor beta chains listed below, sequenced in a study of radiotherapy plus CTLA-4 blockade in lung cancer (dated by TCRdb to between 2018 and 2020). The protocol used for the library was the immunoSEQ multiplex PCR assay. TCRdb mirrors the immuneACCESS table, restricted to in-frame sequences. Some clones are absent from its copies; in checked studies, under half trace to an unresolved V gene, and the reason for the others is unknown. The sample table shows 80,000 to 100,000 clones, and approximately 72% are seen once. The ten largest clones capture approximately 2.8% of the sample. The material was peripheral blood, obtained from a patient treated with radiotherapy plus ipilimumab. These receptors were taken from a human donor with non-small cell lung cancer who had a partial response to radiotherapy plus ipilimumab. Some clones in this sample may be carry-over from other donors' samples.

V and J are TRBV5-1 and TRBJ1-4, with 10 positions matching TRBD1. V was clipped by 5 bases and J by 4 bases; unmatched bases: 2. Germline CDR1 SGHRS, CDR2 YFSETQ. The CDR3 runs to 14 residues. CDR3 region: CASRTGGVNEKLFF. The CDR3 region has the DNA TGCGCCAGCAGGACAGGGGGCGTTAATGAAAAACTGTTTTTT.

The rearrangement joins TRBV11-2 to TRBJ1-1; D is uncertain. The CDR3 loop spans 15 amino acids. V lost 3 bases and J lost 2, with 13 bases in between. CDR1 is SGHAT, CDR2 FQNNGV, per germline. The CDR3 here is CASSLVEYSNTEAFF. CDR3 bases: TGTGCCAGCAGCTTGGTAGAATATTCAAACACTGAAGCTTTCTTT.

V is TRBV7-3 and J is TRBJ2-3, with D perhaps matching TRBD2 (5 bases). Per the germline V gene, CDR1 is SGHTA and CDR2 is FQGTGA. Trimming cost V 4 bases and J 4 bases, with 15 bases left between them. The CDR3 has 15 residues. The CDR3 bases are TGTGCCAGCAGCTCGGGGTTTGGGATGGCAGATACGCAGTATTTT. Its translation: CASSSGFGMADTQYF. The entire variable domain, with the rest obtained from reference TRBV7-3 and TRBJ2-3, is as follows: GAGVSQTPSNKVTEKGKYVELRCDPISGHTALYWYRQSLGQGPEFLIYFQGTGAADDSGLPNDRFFAVRPEGSVSTLKIQRTERGDSAVYLCASSSGFGMADTQYFGPGTRLTVL.

The chain couples TRBV7-2 to TRBJ1-3; D is uncertain. CDR1 is SGHTA, CDR2 FQGNSA, per germline. V shed 4 bases and J shed 0 bases, with 10 bases lying between them. This CDR3 spans 15 amino acids. The CDR3 nucleotides read TGTGCCAGCAGCTCAACGGGAGTCTCTGGAAACACCATATATTTT. Its translation: CASSSTGVSGNTIYF. Full variable domain (rest looked up from reference TRBV7-2 and TRBJ1-3): GAGVSQSPSNKVTEKGKDVELRCDPISGHTALYWYRQSLGQGLEFLIYFQGNSAPDKSGLPSDRFSAERTGGSVSTLTIQRTQQEDSAVYLCASSSTGVSGNTIYFGEGSWLTVV.